These 20 T cell receptor beta chains were all obtained from the same sample, sequenced in a study of vaccination effects on CD4 cells after COVID-19. Clones were read by immunoSEQ multiplex PCR, and TCRdb kept only the in-frame ones, dropping some. The sample lists around 40,000 clones, 65% to 70% occurring once. CD4+ T cell isolation took place after more than eight days of culture. No cognate antigen is known for these TCRs. This material consisted of CD4+ T cells from PBMCs cultured without peptide, taken before COVID-19 vaccination. The source is a human donor who received a COVID-19 vaccine.

The V and J genes are TRBV5-4 and TRBJ2-5; 8 nucleotides align to TRBD2. CDR3 size: 15 residues. CDR1 SGHNT and CDR2 YYREEE come from the germline V gene (reference sequence). Trimming took 4 bases from V and 1 from J; bases not matched to a gene: 6. The CDR3 protein is CASSRGSGVQETQYF. CDR3 DNA sequence: TGTGCCAGCAGCCGGGGTAGCGGGGTCCAAGAGACCCAGTACTTC.

This chain connects TRBV10-1 to TRBJ2-7; TRBD1 might be the D (5 bases). With 5 bases removed from V and 4 bases from J, the gap between germline ends came to 21 bases. CDR1 is WNHNN and CDR2 is SYGVQD in the germline V gene (reference sequence). This CDR3 is 16 amino acids long. The DNA for the CDR3 is TGCGCCAGCAGTTCTGATTGGGGCCTGGAGCCGTACGAGCAGTACTTC. Translation: CASSSDWGLEPYEQYF.

The rearrangement links TRBV5-1 to TRBJ1-2, with 8 bases matching TRBD1. The CDR3 loop spans 15 amino acids. V dropped 4 bases and J dropped 8; count of bases not matched to a gene: 13. Germline V gene lookup returns CDR1 SGHRS and CDR2 YFSETQ. CDR3 nucleotide sequence: TGCGCCAGCAGCAACTTGGGGCAGGGGGCTCGGGGCTACACCTTC. Protein product: CASSNLGQGARGYTF.

The rearrangement uses TRBV6-5 and TRBJ2-1; D ambiguous. This CDR3 has 14 residues. V lost 6 bases, J lost 9 bases, and 18 bases lay in between. Germline-derived CDR1 and CDR2 are MNHEY and SVGAGI. CDR3 residues: CASSTLGEDVEQFF. The DNA of the CDR3 is TGTGCCAGCAGCACCTTAGGAGAGGACGTTGAGCAGTTCTTC.

The chain recombines TRBV6-2 or TRBV6-3 with TRBJ2-1; 8 bases are shared with TRBD1. CDR1 and CDR2 (germline): MNHEY, SVGEGT. The CDR3 spans 16 residues. V was pared by 6 bases and J by 4 bases, with 11 bases of the junction left unmatched. The DNA for the CDR3 is TGTGCCAGCAGCCCAACCCCAGGGGGCCAGTACAATGAGCAGTTCTTC. The encoded protein is CASSPTPGGQYNEQFF.

In its sample, this clone was seen a few times. The chain is built from TRBV5-1 and TRBJ1-2; D ambiguous. V lost 4 bases and J lost 6, with 16 bases in between. The CDR3 is 14 residues long. Germline-derived CDR1 and CDR2 are SGHRS and YFSETQ. The DNA for the CDR3 is TGCGCCAGCAGCAACGGACGGGTGAGACATGGCTACACCTTC. Protein: CASSNGRVRHGYTF.

The chain recombines TRBV7-9 with TRBJ2-5, with TRBD1 identical over 7 bases. The CDR3 has 16 amino acids. J was trimmed by 3 bases and V by 5 bases; bases with no gene match: 12. Germline CDR1 reads SEHNR; CDR2 reads FQNEAQ (reference sequence). The CDR3 DNA is TGTGCCAGCAGCCCCCCACCGGGACAGAAAAAAGAGACCCAGTACTTC. This encodes CASSPPPGQKKETQYF.

This rearrangement joins TRBV3-1 (or the pseudogene TRBV3-2) to TRBJ1-1, with D possibly being TRBD1 (5 bases). The CDR3 sequence is 14 residues long. Trimming shortened V by 5 bases and J by 2 bases, and 12 bases separated the two germline ends. Germline values: CDR1 LGHDT, CDR2 YNNKEL (reference sequence). The CDR3 here is CASSIQDKNTEAFF. The CDR3 DNA is TGTGCCAGCAGCATTCAGGACAAAAACACTGAAGCTTTCTTT.

This clone was recorded a few times. This rearrangement joins TRBV12-2 to TRBJ2-5; no check of the table's D call, TRBD2, against the DNA was made. TRBV12-2 is deemed a pseudogene. This CDR3 is 17 amino acids long. The CDR3 bases are TGTGCAAGTCGCTCTCAATGCCCAGCGGGAGGGGGGGAGACCCAGTACTTC. It specifies CASRSQCPAGGGETQYF.

The J gene is TRBJ1-4, the V gene TRBV18; the D gene is possibly TRBD1 (5 bases). CDR1 and CDR2 from the germline V gene are KGHSH and LQKENI. The V end lost 1 base, the J end lost 6 bases, and 12 bases lay between the germline ends. The CDR3 totals 15 residues. CDR3 region: CASSPLRTGDEKLFF. The CDR3 region has the DNA TGTGCCAGCTCACCACTTCGGACGGGGGATGAAAAACTGTTTTTT.

The J gene is TRBJ1-2, the V gene TRBV3-1 (or the pseudogene TRBV3-2), with D possibly TRBD1 on 6 matching bases. The CDR3 runs 13 residues. CDR1 LGHDT and CDR2 YNNKEL come from the germline V gene (reference sequence). Between the trimmed V and J ends, which lost 1 base and 3 bases, there was a span of 6 bases. The CDR3 nucleotides read TGTGCCAGCAGCCAAGGGACAGACTATGGCTACACCTTC. It is translated as CASSQGTDYGYTF.

The chain joins TRBV18 to TRBJ1-4; 10 nucleotides line up with TRBD1. CDR3 length: 15 amino acids. Per the germline V gene, CDR1 is KGHSH and CDR2 is LQKENI. With 2 bases clipped from V and 5 bases from J, the junction kept 2 bases outside the gene matches. The CDR3 here is CASSPLGQGNEKLFF. The CDR3 DNA is TGTGCCAGCTCACCATTGGGACAGGGGAATGAAAAACTGTTTTTT.

This clone has a single count. The chain has TRBV12-5 and TRBJ1-3, with D perhaps TRBD1 (6 bases). In germline, CDR1 is LGHNT, CDR2 FRNRAP. This CDR3 has 19 residues. V lost 4 bases and J lost 3, with 25 bases in between. CDR3 in amino acids: CASGSGGRGLTVDGNTIYF. CDR3 sequence (DNA): TGTGCTAGTGGTTCTGGGGGCAGGGGACTAACAGTTGATGGAAACACCATATATTTT.

V and J are TRBV11-2 and TRBJ1-2; possible D gene TRBD1, 5 bases. Trimming stripped 1 base from V and 7 bases from J, with 7 bases between. The CDR3 loop spans 12 amino acids. Per germline, CDR1 SGHAT and CDR2 FQNNGV. CDR3 DNA: TGTGCCAGCAGCTTAGCAGGGTTTGGCTACACCTTC. It specifies CASSLAGFGYTF.

The CDR3 nucleotides are TGTGCCAGCAGCGCAGGACAGGGCGTTTCACCCCTCCACTTT. Translation: CASSAGQGVSPLHF. V usage is TRBV9 and J usage is TRBJ1-6, with 8 bases lining up with TRBD1. Germline CDR1 and CDR2: SGDLS and YYNGEE. V was pared by 3 bases and J by 9 bases, with 5 bases of the junction left unmatched. This CDR3 contains 14 residues.

This chain uses TRBV5-8 with TRBJ2-1; 7 nucleotides line up with TRBD2. This CDR3 spans 14 amino acids. Germline CDR1 reads SGHTS; CDR2 reads YDEGEE. The ends lost 4 bases at V and 6 bases at J; junction bases unmatched: 7. CDR3 DNA: TGTGCCAGCAGCATCCGGGACTACAGCAATGAGCAGTTCTTC. It specifies CASSIRDYSNEQFF.

This clone is labeled as medium-sized. This chain links TRBV21-1 with TRBJ1-2; the tabulated D call, TRBD1, remains unverified against the DNA. TRBV21-1 corresponds to a pseudogene. The CDR3 has 13 residues. The CDR3 nucleotides are TGTGCCAGCAGCAAAAGGGACAGCTATGGCTACACCTTC. Its translation is CASSKRDSYGYTF.

The J gene is TRBJ2-5, the V gene TRBV11-2; TRBD1 matches at 9 bases. Germline V gene lookup returns CDR1 SGHAT and CDR2 FQNNGV. This CDR3 contains 15 residues. V was clipped by 0 bases and J by 5 bases; unmatched bases: 4. CDR3: CASSLDGTGYETQYF. The CDR3 DNA sequence: TGTGCCAGCAGCTTAGATGGGACAGGGTACGAGACCCAGTACTTC.

The J gene is TRBJ2-3, the V gene TRBV18; D is perhaps TRBD2 (6 bases). Trimming cost V 2 bases and J 1 base, with 13 bases left between them. Looked up from germline, CDR1 is KGHSH and CDR2 is LQKENI. CDR3 length: 16 residues. In DNA, the CDR3 is TGTGCCAGCTCACCATCTACGGGAGAGGGCACAGATACGCAGTATTTT. Its protein product is CASSPSTGEGTDTQYF.

The rearrangement links TRBV19 to TRBJ1-2, with D maybe TRBD1 (5 bases). From germline, CDR1 is LNHDA and CDR2 SQIVND (reference sequence). Deletions cut 5 bases from V and 5 bases from J, with 12 bases between. CDR3 length: 13 residues. This chain's CDR3 is CASSLSEGYGYTF. The CDR3 bases are TGTGCCAGTAGTTTGTCCGAGGGGTATGGCTACACCTTC.